This T cell receptor beta chain was recovered during a study of blood T cell repertoires in COVID-19. On the study more broadly: Samples taken during acute and convalescent COVID-19 were collected in the United States, Italy and Spain. From T cells, B-cell-depleted T cells, or PBMCs came the material, which was cDNA or gDNA.

Per germline, CDR1 ENHRY and CDR2 SYGVKD. The CDR3 is made up of 15 amino acids. V lost 5 bases, J lost 3 bases, and 7 bases stayed unmatched. Original processing methods: The assay estimated nucleated cells by amplifying reference gene primers. TCRdb keeps only in-frame clones here, not all; method: immunoSEQ multiplex PCR. Clone size and V and J calls were adopted from that table, with D and trimming inferred from the DNA. The sample carries about 200,000 clones, around 80% recorded once. This clone was found a few times. The chain recombines TRBV10-3 with TRBJ2-7; 10 bases are shared with TRBD1. The sample comprised peripheral blood. The receptor was isolated from a woman in her 70s with acute or convalescent COVID-19. The CDR3 region has the DNA TGTGCCATCAGTAAACCGGGACAGGGGAGCTACGAGCAGTACTTC. Encoded protein: CAISKPGQGSYEQYF.